Listed here are 27 T cell receptor beta chains from one sample, sequenced in a study of cytomegalovirus exposure and HLA in healthy donors. Use of 60 Vbeta and 13 Jbeta primers characterized the PCR. The data were produced by immunoSEQ multiplex PCR, yet TCRdb's version contains in-frame clones alone and is incomplete. The sample yields roughly 71,000 clones, approximately 82% seen once. What was sequenced was PBMCs. The receptors shown here come from a girl aged 5-17 years in good health and CMV-seropositive.

The rearrangement uses TRBV4-1 and TRBJ1-1; perhaps TRBD1 as D (6 bases). V lost 2 bases and J lost 10, with 11 bases in between. Germline loops: CDR1 MGHRA, CDR2 YSYEKL. The CDR3 length is 12 residues. The CDR3 protein is CASSQHTGPAFF. CDR3 DNA sequence: TGCGCCAGCAGCCAACATACAGGGCCAGCTTTCTTT.

The chain is built from TRBV29-1 and TRBJ1-1; D not certain. This CDR3 is 12 amino acids long. Germline V gene lookup returns CDR1 SQVTM and CDR2 ANQGSEA. V lost 2 bases to trimming and J lost 3 bases, with 7 bases between them. The CDR3 loop is CSVESGYTEAFF. DNA of the CDR3: TGCAGCGTTGAATCTGGCTACACTGAAGCTTTCTTT. The variable domain in full, completed from reference TRBV29-1 and TRBJ1-1, reads SAVISQKPSRDICQRGTSLTIQCQVDSQVTMMFWYRQQPGQSLTLIATANQGSEATYESGFVIDKFPISRPNLTFSTLTVSNMSPEDSSIYLCSVESGYTEAFFGQGTRLTVV.

This rearrangement joins TRBV6-5 to TRBJ1-1; a weak D match, TRBD1 (5 bases). Germline V gives CDR1 MNHEY, CDR2 SVGAGI. Deletions cut 5 bases from V and 10 bases from J, with 17 bases between. The CDR3 totals 13 residues. CDR3 nucleotides: TGTGCCAGCAGTAGGATTGGCAGGGTGGGAGCTTTCTTT. Its protein is CASSRIGRVGAFF.

The table lists this clone with many counts. The V call is TRBV10-2, the J call TRBJ2-7, with 9 bases lining up with TRBD1. This CDR3 has 14 residues. In germline, CDR1 is WSHSY, CDR2 SAAADI. After removal of 6 bases from V and 7 bases from J, the junction contained 10 bases not matched to a gene. CDR3 DNA sequence: TGCGCCAGCAGCGTATCGGGACAGGGAGGAGAGCAGTACTTC. Translation: CASSVSGQGGEQYF.

The chain has TRBV10-1 and TRBJ1-3; 10 bases are a match to TRBD1. The V and J ends lost 6 bases and 8 bases, in that order; junction bases with no gene match: 10. Germline values: CDR1 WNHNN, CDR2 SYGVQD (reference sequence). The CDR3 contains 15 residues. The chain's CDR3 is CASSKGQGLRDTIYF. CDR3 bases: TGCGCCAGCAGCAAGGGACAGGGGCTCCGGGACACCATATATTTT.

The rearrangement links TRBV5-8 to TRBJ2-1; unclear D gene. V dropped 1 base and J dropped 10 bases, with 12 bases sitting between them. CDR3 length: 13 residues. Germline V gives CDR1 SGHTS, CDR2 YDEGEE. Here the CDR3 reads CASSLSNSVEQFF. The CDR3 DNA is TGTGCCAGCAGCTTGAGTAACTCGGTCGAGCAGTTCTTC.

This chain uses TRBV10-2 with TRBJ2-7; D unclear. Germline CDR1 WSHSY, CDR2 SAAADI. CDR3 size: 16 residues. V was cut by 0 bases and J by 2 bases, with 14 bases left in between. CDR3 coding DNA: TGCGCCAGCAGTGAGTCAGTAGCCGGCGTGCCCTACGAGCAGTACTTC. It is translated as CASSESVAGVPYEQYF.

This clone was counted between two and nine times. V usage is TRBV7-8 and J usage is TRBJ1-5; TRBD1 agrees at 10 bases. With 5 bases clipped from V and 7 bases from J, the junction kept 5 bases outside the gene matches. From germline, CDR1 is SGHVS and CDR2 FQNEAQ. This CDR3 is 14 amino acids long. The CDR3 sequence is CASSKTGGDQPQHF. The CDR3 bases are TGTGCCAGCAGCAAGACAGGGGGCGACCAGCCCCAGCATTTT.

The gene calls are TRBV18 and TRBJ2-5, with D possibly TRBD2 on 5 matching bases. V dropped 3 bases and J dropped 5 bases, with 10 bases sitting between them. This CDR3 contains 13 residues. From germline, CDR1 is KGHSH and CDR2 LQKENI. The DNA for the CDR3 is TGTGCCAGCTCACCCCTAGCTGTGGAGACCCAGTACTTC. This translates into CASSPLAVETQYF.

J is TRBJ2-3 and V is TRBV20-1; 8 positions match TRBD2. Looked up from germline, CDR1 is DFQATT and CDR2 is SNEGSKA (reference sequence). J gave up 10 bases and V 3 bases, and 3 bases lay outside the gene matches. The CDR3 extends over 11 amino acids. CDR3 nucleotides: TGCAGTGCTAGCGGGAGGGAATCGCAGTATTTT. Protein: CSASGRESQYF.

The V gene is TRBV7-9, the J gene TRBJ2-7; 9 bases align to TRBD1. Germline V gene sequence: CDR1 SEHNR, CDR2 FQNEAQ (reference sequence). J was trimmed by 2 bases and V by 4 bases; bases with no gene match: 12. The length of the CDR3 is 17 residues. The CDR3 sequence: CASSSTLPGQGAYEQYF. CDR3 nucleotide sequence: TGTGCCAGCAGCTCCACCCTACCGGGACAGGGAGCCTACGAGCAGTACTTC.

The chain combines TRBV11-2 with TRBJ2-2, with 8 bases identical to TRBD1. V gave up 3 bases and J gave up 4 bases; unmatched junction bases: 4. Germline lookup yields CDR1 SGHAT and CDR2 FQNNGV. The CDR3 is 15 residues long. The CDR3 spells CASSFGTGITGELFF. The CDR3 nucleotides read TGTGCCAGCAGCTTTGGGACAGGTATCACCGGGGAGCTGTTTTTT.

V usage is TRBV6-6 and J usage is TRBJ2-7, with TRBD1 identical over 8 bases. Germline assignment: CDR1 MNHNY and CDR2 SVGAGI (reference sequence). Unmatched junction bases numbered 11, after V lost 5 bases and J lost 5 bases. The CDR3 covers 15 residues. In nucleotides, the CDR3 is TGTGCCAGCAGTAGAGTGACAGGGGAATACCACGAGCAGTACTTC. Protein: CASSRVTGEYHEQYF.

The rearrangement links TRBV6-1 to TRBJ2-5, with D hard to call. CDR3 length: 13 residues. V lost 6 bases, J lost 4 bases, and 12 bases lay in between. In germline, CDR1 is MNHNS, CDR2 SASEGT. The CDR3 DNA follows: TGTGCCAGCAGCACCAGGTTAGGAGAGACCCAGTACTTC. It translates to CASSTRLGETQYF.

The rearrangement joins TRBV5-1 to TRBJ2-7; D is undetermined. With 2 bases removed from V and 5 bases from J, the gap between germline ends came to 5 bases. The CDR3 loop spans 11 amino acids. Looked up from germline, CDR1 is SGHRS and CDR2 is YFSETQ. The CDR3 DNA reads as TGCGCCAGCAGCTTCCGGGACGAGCAGTACTTC. Translating it yields CASSFRDEQYF.

The chain recombines TRBV7-2 with TRBJ2-5; D uncertain. Trimming removed 1 base at V and 7 bases at J, with 13 bases between. CDR3 size: 14 residues. Germline V gives CDR1 SGHTA, CDR2 FQGNSA. The CDR3 DNA is TGTGCCAGCAGCTTAGGCGACTCCATGGTGACCCAGTACTTC. Encoded protein: CASSLGDSMVTQYF.

The chain uses TRBV30 and TRBJ2-7; 7 bases line up with TRBD1. The CDR3 covers 12 residues. The ends lost 8 bases at V and 3 bases at J; junction bases unmatched: 7. The germline gives CDR1 GTSNPN, CDR2 SVGIG (reference sequence). The CDR3 here is CALLGQYYEQYF. The CDR3 DNA reads TGTGCCCTTTTGGGACAGTACTACGAGCAGTACTTC.

This chain connects TRBV4-1 to TRBJ2-7, with 9 bases that match TRBD2. CDR1 and CDR2 from the germline V gene are MGHRA and YSYEKL. The CDR3 extends over 17 amino acids. V was clipped by 4 bases and J by 6 bases; unmatched bases: 16. The CDR3 DNA is TGCGCCAGCAGCCCCTCCTTAGCGGGAGTCAGGGTTGGCGAGCAGTACTTC. Encoded protein: CASSPSLAGVRVGEQYF.

The chain joins TRBV4-1 to TRBJ2-7; tentatively, D is TRBD2 (6 bases). V lost 4 bases, J lost 5 bases, and 21 bases lay in between. Looked up from germline, CDR1 is MGHRA and CDR2 is YSYEKL. This CDR3 contains 16 residues. CDR3 loop: CASSPMKVRSGDEQYF. CDR3 in DNA: TGCGCCAGCAGCCCAATGAAAGTTCGCTCGGGGGACGAGCAGTACTTC.

This sequence joins TRBV29-1 and TRBJ1-1; D ambiguous. The CDR3 has 11 residues. Trimming took off 6 bases at V and 2 bases at J, with 7 bases between the two ends. From germline, CDR1 is SQVTM and CDR2 ANQGSEA. The CDR3 loop is CSVHRNTEAFF. CDR3 nucleotide sequence: TGCAGCGTACACAGAAACACTGAAGCTTTCTTT.

The chain couples TRBV30 to TRBJ1-3; D is ambiguous. V was pared by 1 base and J by 2 bases, with 12 bases between. Germline lookup yields CDR1 GTSNPN and CDR2 SVGIG (reference sequence). CDR3 length: 15 residues. As DNA, the CDR3 is TGTGCCTGGAGTGCACAGACAACCGCTGGAAACACCATATATTTT. Its protein product is CAWSAQTTAGNTIYF.

The rearrangement uses TRBV2 and TRBJ1-2, with D possibly TRBD1 on 5 matching bases. Germline V lookup: CDR1 SNHLY, CDR2 FYNNEI. V gave up 4 bases and J gave up 4 bases, with 16 bases separating them. The CDR3 is 15 residues long. CDR3 in DNA: TGTGCCAGCAGTGCCAGCGGGGGAGAAACCTATGGCTACACCTTC. Translating gives CASSASGGETYGYTF. Filled out from reference TRBV2 and TRBJ1-2, the complete variable domain reads EPEVTQTPSHQVTQMGQEVILRCVPISNHLYFYWYRQILGQKVEFLVSFYNNEISEKSEIFDDQFSVERPDGSNFTLKIRSTKLEDSAMYFCASSASGGETYGYTFGSGTRLTVV.

The V call is TRBV2, the J call TRBJ1-5; D perhaps matches TRBD1 (6 bases). V lost 6 bases and J 1 base, leaving 13 bases between the germline ends. The CDR3 spans 15 residues. CDR1 SNHLY and CDR2 FYNNEI come from the germline V gene. The CDR3 is CASRQTGRSNQPQHF. The CDR3 DNA reads as TGTGCCAGCAGACAAACAGGGAGAAGCAATCAGCCCCAGCATTTT. Drawing the rest from reference TRBV2 and TRBJ1-5, the complete variable domain is EPEVTQTPSHQVTQMGQEVILRCVPISNHLYFYWYRQILGQKVEFLVSFYNNEISEKSEIFDDQFSVERPDGSNFTLKIRSTKLEDSAMYFCASRQTGRSNQPQHFGDGTRLSIL.

This CDR3 reads CASRSGVYEQYF. The CDR3 bases are TGTGCCAGCAGATCAGGGGTTTACGAGCAGTACTTC. The chain combines TRBV28 with TRBJ2-7, with D perhaps matching TRBD1 (6 bases). This CDR3 has 12 amino acids. Germline V gene data show CDR1 as MDHEN and CDR2 as SYDVKM. V lost 6 bases and J lost 4, with 10 bases in between.

This clone was observed once. The V call is TRBV2, the J call TRBJ1-2; 7 nucleotides align to TRBD1. Per germline, CDR1 SNHLY and CDR2 FYNNEI. J gave up 3 bases and V 2 bases, and 12 bases lay outside the gene matches. The CDR3 spans 17 residues. The CDR3 DNA reads as TGTGCCAGCAGTGAACTCTCGGGACAGTCAGTATACTATGGCTACACCTTC. It codes for CASSELSGQSVYYGYTF.

The genes are TRBV27 and TRBJ1-4, with D unresolved. Trimming stripped 3 bases from V and 8 bases from J, with 13 bases between. The CDR3 runs 14 residues. The V gene's germline CDR1 is MNHEY and CDR2 SMNVEV (reference sequence). The CDR3 coding sequence is TGTGCCAGCAGTTTCGGAGGGATGGGCGAAAAACTGTTTTTT. This codes for CASSFGGMGEKLFF.

The chain couples TRBV7-6 to TRBJ1-1; D remains ambiguous. V gave up 2 bases and J gave up 6 bases, with 10 bases separating them. The CDR3 consists of 13 residues. The germline V gene encodes CDR1 SGHVS and CDR2 FNYEAQ. The CDR3 bases are TGTGCCAGCAGCTTACCGGAGACCCCTGAAGCTTTCTTT. It translates to CASSLPETPEAFF. Using reference TRBV7-6 and TRBJ1-1 for the parts outside the CDR3, the full variable domain is GAGVSQSPRYKVTKRGQDVALRCDPISGHVSLYWYRQALGQGPEFLTYFNYEAQQDKSGLPNDRFSAERPEGSISTLTIQRTEQRDSAMYRCASSLPETPEAFFGQGTRLTVV.